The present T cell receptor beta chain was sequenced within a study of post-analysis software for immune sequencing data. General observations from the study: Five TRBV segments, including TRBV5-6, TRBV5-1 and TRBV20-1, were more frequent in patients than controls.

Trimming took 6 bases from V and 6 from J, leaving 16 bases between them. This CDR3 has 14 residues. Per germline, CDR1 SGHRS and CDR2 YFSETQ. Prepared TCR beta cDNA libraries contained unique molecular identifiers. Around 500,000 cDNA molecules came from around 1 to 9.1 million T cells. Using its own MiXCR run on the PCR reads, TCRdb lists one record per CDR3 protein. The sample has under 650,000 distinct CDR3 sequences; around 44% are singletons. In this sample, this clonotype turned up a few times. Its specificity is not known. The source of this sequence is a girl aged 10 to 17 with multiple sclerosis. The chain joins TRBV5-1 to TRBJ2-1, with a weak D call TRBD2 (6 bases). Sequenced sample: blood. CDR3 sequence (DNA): TGCGCCAGCAACTTCCTAGCGTCGGGCAATGAGCAGTTCTTC. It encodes CASNFLASGNEQFF.